This T cell receptor (beta chain) stems from a study of T cells in Graves' hyperthyroidism and ophthalmopathy. Study at large: Peripheral blood was collected at initial diagnosis, before any treatment. General study findings and limits: Blood shared most expanded thyroid clonotypes above 0.001.

This clonotype was counted only a few times. Its antigen is as yet unknown. RNA transcripts provided the source from which TCR beta CDR3 regions were amplified. The study used the HTBI primer set for a first-round RT-PCR of the TCR CDR3. TCRdb reanalysed the multiplex PCR reads using MiXCR and keeps one entry per CDR3 protein. This sample has about 680,000 distinct CDR3 sequences, with approximately 40% found just once. V trimming: 4 bases; J trimming: 5 bases; junction bases outside the gene matches: 10. The germline CDR1 and CDR2 sequences are SGHNT and YYREEE (reference sequence). The CDR3 is made up of 16 amino acids.

The receptor was derived from a woman between 35 and 50 years old with Graves' hyperthyroidism. Sequences were obtained from blood. The chain joins TRBV5-4 to TRBJ2-2; 8 bases are shared with TRBD2. The CDR3 DNA reads as TGTGCCAGCAGCACACACCCGGGACTAGAGACCGGGGAGCTGTTTTTT. Translated: CASSTHPGLETGELFF.